The rows below give T cell receptor beta chains drawn from one sample of a study of blood T cell repertoires in COVID-19. Repertoires were generated with immunoSEQ multiplex PCR, while TCRdb's copy carries only in-frame clones and drops some. The sample holds 40,000 to 50,000 clones, approximately 90% seen once. The specimen sequenced was peripheral blood. The source is a human donor in a cohort sampled during active COVID-19. Each CDR3 is given without its conserved first and last residue. Fields, in order: V gene, J gene, D gene, CDR3 protein. A D gene is named only where the DNA matches it firmly.

>TRBV6-4|TRBJ2-3|NA
ASSGQEAEASTDTQY
>TRBV5-1|TRBJ2-1|TRBD2
ASSSQVAGQF
>TRBV5-1|TRBJ1-2|TRBD1
ASSLSTGASGYGYT
>TRBV5-6|TRBJ2-7|NA
ASSTLGPLWYEQY
>TRBV21-1|TRBJ1-2|NA
ASSGQGGPLDGYT
>TRBV11-2|TRBJ2-1|NA
ASSLAGVYNEQF
>TRBV24-1|TRBJ1-2|NA
ATSPGGQIYGYT
>TRBV27|TRBJ1-6|NA
ASSLLNSPLH
>TRBV23-1|TRBJ2-7|NA
ASCRDTFSYEQY
>TRBV27|TRBJ2-7|NA
ASTPVGAREQY
>TRBV19|TRBJ2-1|NA
ASSNRHFSTYNEQF
>TRBV19|TRBJ2-7|TRBD1
ASRPQGIYEQY
>TRBV10-3|TRBJ1-1|TRBD1
AISESIGQGNTEAF
>TRBV18|TRBJ2-2|TRBD1
ASSTGTAITTGELF
>TRBV28|TRBJ2-1|TRBD2
ATRLAGNNEQF
>TRBV30|TRBJ2-5|TRBD2
AWSQGLAAETQY